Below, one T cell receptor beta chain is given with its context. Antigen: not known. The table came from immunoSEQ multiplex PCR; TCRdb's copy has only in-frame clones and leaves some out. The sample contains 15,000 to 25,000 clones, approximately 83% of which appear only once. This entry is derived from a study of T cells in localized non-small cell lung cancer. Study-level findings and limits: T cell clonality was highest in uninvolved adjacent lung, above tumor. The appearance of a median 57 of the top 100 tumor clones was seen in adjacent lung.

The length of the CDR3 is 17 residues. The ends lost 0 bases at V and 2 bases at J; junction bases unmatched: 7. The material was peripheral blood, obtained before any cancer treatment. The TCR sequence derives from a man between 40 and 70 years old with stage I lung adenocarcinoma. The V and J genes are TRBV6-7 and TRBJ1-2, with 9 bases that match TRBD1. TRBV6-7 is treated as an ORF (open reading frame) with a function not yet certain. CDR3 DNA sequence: TGTGCCAGCAGTTACTCCCAAGGGGACAGGGACAACTATGGCTACACCTTC. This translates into CASSYSQGDRDNYGYTF.